This TCR beta chain was documented in a study of shared clonotypes between healthy human individuals. The quantity of DNA used in unsorted PBMC replicate PCRs was approximately 300 ng, corresponding to tens of thousands of T cell genomes. Repertoires were generated with immunoSEQ multiplex PCR, while TCRdb's copy carries only in-frame clones and drops some. The repertoire holds fewer than 500,000 clones, with about 79% as singletons. CDR1 is SGHVS and CDR2 is FQNEAQ in the germline V gene. V was pared by 0 bases and J by 4 bases, with 9 bases of the junction left unmatched. The CDR3 consists of 17 residues.

Sequencing was performed on PBMCs. The chain recombines TRBV7-8 with TRBJ2-5, with TRBD1 matching 9 bases. The sequence was obtained from a woman in her thirties or forties in good health. Some clones in this sample may be carry-over from other donors' samples. The CDR3: CASSLAGGTGSRETQYF. CDR3 nucleotide sequence: TGTGCCAGCAGCTTAGCGGGCGGGACAGGGAGTAGAGAGACCCAGTACTTC.